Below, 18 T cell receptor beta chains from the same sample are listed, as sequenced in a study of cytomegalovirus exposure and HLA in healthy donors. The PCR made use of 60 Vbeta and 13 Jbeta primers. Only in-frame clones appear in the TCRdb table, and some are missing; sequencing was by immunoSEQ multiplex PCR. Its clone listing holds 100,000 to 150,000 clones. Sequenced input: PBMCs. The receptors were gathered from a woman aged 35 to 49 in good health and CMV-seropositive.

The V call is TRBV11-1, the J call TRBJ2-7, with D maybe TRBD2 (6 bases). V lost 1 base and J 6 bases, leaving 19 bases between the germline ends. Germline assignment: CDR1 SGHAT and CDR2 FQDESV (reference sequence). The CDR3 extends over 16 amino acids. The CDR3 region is CASSLERLARGAEQYF. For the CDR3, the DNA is TGTGCCAGCAGCTTAGAACGGCTAGCGCGGGGAGCCGAGCAGTACTTC.

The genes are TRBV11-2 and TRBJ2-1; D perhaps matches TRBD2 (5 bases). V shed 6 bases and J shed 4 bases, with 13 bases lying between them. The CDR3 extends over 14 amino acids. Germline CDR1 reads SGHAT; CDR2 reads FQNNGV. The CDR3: CASSPLRGYNEQFF. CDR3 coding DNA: TGTGCCAGCAGTCCCTTGCGCGGGTACAATGAGCAGTTCTTC.

CDR3 sequence reads: CASSLVGGRPAGELFF. CDR3 nucleotides: TGTGCCAGCAGCTTGGTTGGTGGCAGGCCGGCCGGGGAGCTGTTTTTT. The gene calls are TRBV5-4 and TRBJ2-2; D is unclear. Germline V gives CDR1 SGHNT, CDR2 YYREEE (reference sequence). Trimming cost V 0 bases and J 6 bases, with 15 bases left between them. This CDR3 region has 16 residues.

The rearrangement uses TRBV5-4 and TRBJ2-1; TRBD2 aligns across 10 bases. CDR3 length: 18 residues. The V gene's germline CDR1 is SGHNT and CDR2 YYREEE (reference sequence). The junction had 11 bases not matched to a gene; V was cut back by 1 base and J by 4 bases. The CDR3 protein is CASSLPGRTSGGYNEQFF. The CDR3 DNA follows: TGTGCCAGCAGCTTGCCTGGCAGGACTAGCGGAGGTTACAATGAGCAGTTCTTC.

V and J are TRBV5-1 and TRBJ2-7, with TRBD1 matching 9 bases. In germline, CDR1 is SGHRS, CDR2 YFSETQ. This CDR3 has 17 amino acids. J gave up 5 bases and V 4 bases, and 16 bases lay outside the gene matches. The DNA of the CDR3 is TGCGCCAGCAGCCACCACCGAGGCGGGACAGGGCTAGACGAGCAGTACTTC. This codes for CASSHHRGGTGLDEQYF.

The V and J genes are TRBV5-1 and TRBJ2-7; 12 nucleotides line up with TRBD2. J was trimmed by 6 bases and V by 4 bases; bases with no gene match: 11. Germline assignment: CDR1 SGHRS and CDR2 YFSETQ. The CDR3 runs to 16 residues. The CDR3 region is CASSLRQASGRGEQYF. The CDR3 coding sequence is TGCGCCAGCAGCCTCCGGCAGGCTAGCGGGAGGGGCGAGCAGTACTTC. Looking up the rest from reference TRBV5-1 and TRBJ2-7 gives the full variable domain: KAGVTQTPRYLIKTRGQQVTLSCSPISGHRSVSWYQQTPGQGLQFLFEYFSETQRNKGNFPGRFSGRQFSNSRSEMNVSTLELGDSALYLCASSLRQASGRGEQYFGPGTRLTVT.

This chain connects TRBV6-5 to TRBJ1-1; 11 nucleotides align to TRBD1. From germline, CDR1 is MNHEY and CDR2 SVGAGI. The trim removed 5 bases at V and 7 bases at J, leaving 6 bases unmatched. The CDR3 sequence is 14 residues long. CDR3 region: CASSPRTGGNEAFF. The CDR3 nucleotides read TGTGCCAGCAGTCCAAGGACAGGGGGCAATGAAGCTTTCTTT.

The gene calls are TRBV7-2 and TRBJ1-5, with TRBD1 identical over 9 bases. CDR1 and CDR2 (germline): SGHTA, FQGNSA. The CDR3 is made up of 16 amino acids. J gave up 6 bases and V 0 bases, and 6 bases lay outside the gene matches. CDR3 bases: TGTGCCAGCAGCTTAGCGGTCGGACAGGGGAGTCAGCCCCAGCATTTT. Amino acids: CASSLAVGQGSQPQHF.

The CDR3: CAWRTGEGSPLHF. CDR3 sequence (DNA): TGTGCCTGGAGGACAGGGGAGGGATCACCCCTCCACTTT. This chain uses TRBV30 with TRBJ1-6; TRBD1 matches 8 bases. Trimming cost V 3 bases and J 10 bases; bases outside gene matches: 5. The CDR3 consists of 13 residues. Looked up from germline, CDR1 is GTSNPN and CDR2 is SVGIG (reference sequence). Variable domain in full (rest from reference TRBV30 and TRBJ1-6): SQTIHQWPATLVQPVGSPLSLECTVEGTSNPNLYWYRQAAGRGLQLLFYSVGIGQISSEVPQNLSASRPQDRQFILSSKKLLLSDSGFYLCAWRTGEGSPLHFGNGTRLTVT.

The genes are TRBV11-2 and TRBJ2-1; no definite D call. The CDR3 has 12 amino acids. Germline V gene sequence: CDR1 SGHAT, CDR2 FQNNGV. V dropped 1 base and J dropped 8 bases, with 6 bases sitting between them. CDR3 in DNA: TGTGCCAGCAGCTTAGTACTCGATGAGCAGTTCTTC. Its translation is CASSLVLDEQFF.

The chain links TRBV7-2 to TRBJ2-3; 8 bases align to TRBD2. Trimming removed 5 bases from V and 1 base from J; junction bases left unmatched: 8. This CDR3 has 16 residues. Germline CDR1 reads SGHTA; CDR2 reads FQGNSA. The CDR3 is CASSLTSGGGTDTQYF. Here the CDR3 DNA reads TGTGCCAGCAGCCTTACTAGCGGAGGAGGCACAGATACGCAGTATTTT.

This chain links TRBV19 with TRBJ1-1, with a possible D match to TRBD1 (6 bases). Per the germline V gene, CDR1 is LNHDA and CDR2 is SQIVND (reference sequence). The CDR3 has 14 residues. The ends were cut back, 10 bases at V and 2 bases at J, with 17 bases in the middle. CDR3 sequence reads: CATTFRGGNTEAFF. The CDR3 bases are TGTGCCACTACTTTCCGAGGGGGTAACACTGAAGCTTTCTTT. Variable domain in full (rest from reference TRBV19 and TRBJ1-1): DGGITQSPKYLFRKEGQNVTLSCEQNLNHDAMYWYRQDPGQGLRLIYYSQIVNDFQKGDIAEGYSVSREKKESFPLTVTSAQKNPTAFYLCATTFRGGNTEAFFGQGTRLTVV.

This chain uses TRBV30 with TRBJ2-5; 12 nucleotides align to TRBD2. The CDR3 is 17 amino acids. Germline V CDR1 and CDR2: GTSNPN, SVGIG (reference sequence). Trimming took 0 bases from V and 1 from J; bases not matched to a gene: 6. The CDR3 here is CAWSVQGTSGPQETQYF. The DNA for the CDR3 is TGTGCCTGGAGTGTACAAGGGACTAGCGGGCCCCAAGAGACCCAGTACTTC.

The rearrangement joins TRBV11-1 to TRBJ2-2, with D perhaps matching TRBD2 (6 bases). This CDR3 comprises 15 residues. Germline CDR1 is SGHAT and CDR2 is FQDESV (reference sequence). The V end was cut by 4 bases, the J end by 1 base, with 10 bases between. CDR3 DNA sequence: TGTGCCAGCAGCTCTCGGCGGGAGAACACCGGGGAGCTGTTTTTT. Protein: CASSSRRENTGELFF.

CDR3 coding DNA: TGTGCCAGTAGTATCGGGGGGACTTCTTACAATGAGCAGTTCTTC. This sequence encodes CASSIGGTSYNEQFF. The chain links TRBV19 to TRBJ2-1; TRBD2 matches at 7 bases. CDR3 length equals 15 residues. V lost 3 bases and J lost 4; bases outside the gene matches: 6. The V gene's germline CDR1 is LNHDA and CDR2 SQIVND (reference sequence).

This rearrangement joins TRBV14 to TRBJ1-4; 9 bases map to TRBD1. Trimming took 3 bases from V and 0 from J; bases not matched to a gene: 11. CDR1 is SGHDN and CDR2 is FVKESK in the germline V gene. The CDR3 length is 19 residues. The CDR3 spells CASSHTRDRDHATNEKLFF. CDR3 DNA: TGTGCCAGCAGCCATACTAGGGACAGGGATCATGCAACTAATGAAAAACTGTTTTTT.

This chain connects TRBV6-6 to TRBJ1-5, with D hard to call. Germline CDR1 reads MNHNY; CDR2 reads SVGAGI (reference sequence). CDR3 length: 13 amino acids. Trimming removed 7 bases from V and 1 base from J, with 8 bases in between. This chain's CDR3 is CASNGGSNQPQHF. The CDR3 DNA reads TGTGCCAGCAACGGCGGCAGCAATCAGCCCCAGCATTTT.

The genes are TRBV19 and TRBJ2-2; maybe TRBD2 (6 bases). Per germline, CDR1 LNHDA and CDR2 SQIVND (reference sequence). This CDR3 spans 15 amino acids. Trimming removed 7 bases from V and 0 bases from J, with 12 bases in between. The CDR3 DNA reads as TGTGCCAGTATCAAAGGAGGGGCGAACACCGGGGAGCTGTTTTTT. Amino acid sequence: CASIKGGANTGELFF.